Reported below is one TCR beta chain. Produced via immunoSEQ multiplex PCR; TCRdb's table is partial and in-frame only. Of under 400,000 clones in the sample, approximately 88% were seen once. The CDR3 runs to 14 residues. The germline gives CDR1 SGHNT, CDR2 YENEEA. V dropped 3 bases and J dropped 8; count of bases not matched to a gene: 6. The data stem from a study of blood T cell repertoires in COVID-19. V gene TRBV11-3 combines with J gene TRBJ2-4, with 8 bases aligning to TRBD2. This sequence originates from a woman younger than 45 with COVID-19, enrolled during active disease. The specimen sequenced was peripheral blood. The CDR3 loop reads CASSFAGGIDIQYF. DNA for the CDR3: TGTGCCAGCAGCTTCGCGGGGGGCATAGACATTCAGTACTTC.